This T cell receptor (beta chain) was retrieved from a study of blood T cell repertoires in COVID-19. Study summary: The analysed material was cDNA or gDNA that came from T cells, B-cell-depleted T cells, or PBMCs.

Seattle cases were enrolled at active infection and followed longitudinally. Produced via immunoSEQ multiplex PCR; TCRdb's table is partial and in-frame only. The table has about 390,000 clones, approximately 89% seen once. Germline V gives CDR1 MNHNS, CDR2 SASEGT. Trimming shortened V by 2 bases and J by 7 bases, and 12 bases separated the two germline ends. The CDR3 is made up of 14 amino acids. The chain has TRBV6-1 and TRBJ1-5; weak D call: TRBD1 (6 bases). The source is a woman in her fifties or sixties with COVID-19, enrolled during active disease. Specimen: peripheral blood. The DNA of the CDR3 is TGTGCCAGCAGTGAACGCGGGGGGGGCCAGCCCCAGCATTTT. Translating it yields CASSERGGGQPQHF.